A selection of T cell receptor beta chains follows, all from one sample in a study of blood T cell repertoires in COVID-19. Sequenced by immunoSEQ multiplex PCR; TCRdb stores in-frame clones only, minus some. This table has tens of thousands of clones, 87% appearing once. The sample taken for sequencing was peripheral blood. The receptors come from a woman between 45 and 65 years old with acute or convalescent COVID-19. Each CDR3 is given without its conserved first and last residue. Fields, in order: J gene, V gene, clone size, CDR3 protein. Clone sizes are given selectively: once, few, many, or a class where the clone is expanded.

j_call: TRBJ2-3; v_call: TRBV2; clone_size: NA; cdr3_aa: ASSVRRGGGTDTQY
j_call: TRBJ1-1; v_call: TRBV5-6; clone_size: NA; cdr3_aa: ASSTSNTEAF
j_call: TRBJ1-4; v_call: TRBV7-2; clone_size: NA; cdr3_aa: ASSLEGFTNEKLF
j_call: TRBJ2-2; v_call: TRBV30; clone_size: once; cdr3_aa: AWSLWDNGELF
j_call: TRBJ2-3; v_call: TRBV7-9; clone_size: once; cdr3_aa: ASSYLTSGRPADTQY
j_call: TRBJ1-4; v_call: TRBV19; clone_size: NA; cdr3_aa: ASRAGQGFTTNEKLF
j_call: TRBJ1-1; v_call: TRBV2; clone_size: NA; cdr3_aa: ASSEARGYTEAF
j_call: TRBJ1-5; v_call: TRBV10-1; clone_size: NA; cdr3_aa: ASSPGGGQPQH
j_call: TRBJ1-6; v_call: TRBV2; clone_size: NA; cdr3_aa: ASSNRGSPLH
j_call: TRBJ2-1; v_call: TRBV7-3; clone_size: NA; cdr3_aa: ASSLTGGEQF
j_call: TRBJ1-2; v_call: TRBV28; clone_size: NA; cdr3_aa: ASVPGSHYGYT
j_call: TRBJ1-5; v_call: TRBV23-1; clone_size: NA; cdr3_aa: ASSPRTGRFNQPQH
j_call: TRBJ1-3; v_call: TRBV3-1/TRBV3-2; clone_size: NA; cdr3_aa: ASSSGGTGGNTIY
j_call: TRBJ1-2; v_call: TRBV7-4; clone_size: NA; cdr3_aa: ASSAPRTGYGYT